Listed here are 12 T cell receptor beta chains from one sample, sequenced in a study of cytomegalovirus exposure and HLA in healthy donors. Researchers ran the PCR with 60 Vbeta and 13 Jbeta primers. Some clones are missing from TCRdb's copy, which holds only in-frame ones; the method was immunoSEQ multiplex PCR. The data hold about 150,000 clones, with about 72% observed a single time. Sequenced sample: PBMCs. The origin of the receptors is a man in his forties or fifties in good health and CMV-seronegative.

The chain joins TRBV19 to TRBJ2-6; no clear D gene. V was pared by 7 bases and J by 4 bases, with 8 bases between. The CDR3 covers 13 residues. CDR1 is LNHDA, CDR2 SQIVND, per germline (reference sequence). The CDR3 sequence: CASTPTGANVLTF. The CDR3 DNA is TGTGCCAGTACCCCCACAGGGGCCAACGTCCTGACTTTC.

The chain carries TRBV11-2 and TRBJ2-7, with D possibly TRBD1 on 5 matching bases. This CDR3 spans 14 amino acids. Germline V lookup: CDR1 SGHAT, CDR2 FQNNGV. Trimming stripped 3 bases from V and 5 bases from J, with 14 bases between. The CDR3 region has the DNA TGTGCCAGCAGCTTCCTTCTGGCAGGGAACGAGCAGTACTTC. This sequence encodes CASSFLLAGNEQYF.

This clone was found once. This chain joins TRBV7-2 and TRBJ2-7; 8 bases match TRBD2. Germline loops: CDR1 SGHTA, CDR2 FQGNSA. CDR3 length equals 14 residues. V shed 6 bases and J 3 bases; nucleotides not matched to a gene: 7. This CDR3 is CASSRAGAVYEQYF. DNA of the CDR3: TGTGCCAGCAGTCGAGCGGGGGCCGTCTACGAGCAGTACTTC.

The V call is TRBV7-9, the J call TRBJ2-2; 8 bases are shared with TRBD1. With V trimmed by 6 bases and J by 4 bases, 4 bases remained unmatched. Germline loops: CDR1 SEHNR, CDR2 FQNEAQ (reference sequence). The CDR3 is 14 amino acids. The CDR3 DNA reads TGTGCCAGCAGAGAGGACAGGGTCACCGGGGAGCTGTTTTTT. Protein sequence: CASREDRVTGELFF.

The V and J genes are TRBV7-9 and TRBJ2-3, with 7 bases identical to TRBD1. The CDR3 is 15 amino acids. J gave up 2 bases and V 1 base, and 3 bases lay outside the gene matches. CDR1 and CDR2 (germline): SEHNR, FQNEAQ (reference sequence). CDR3 bases: TGTGCCAGCAGCTTAGGGCAGGGGGACACAGATACGCAGTATTTT. Its protein product is CASSLGQGDTDTQYF. Drawing the rest from reference TRBV7-9 and TRBJ2-3, the complete variable domain is DTGVSQNPRHKITKRGQNVTFRCDPISEHNRLYWYRQTLGQGPEFLTYFQNEAQLEKSRLLSDRFSAERPKGSFSTLEIQRTEQGDSAMYLCASSLGQGDTDTQYFGPGTRLTVL.

This sequence joins TRBV2 and TRBJ2-2; TRBD2 agrees at 10 bases. Germline CDR1 is SNHLY and CDR2 is FYNNEI. The CDR3 has 16 amino acids. The V segment lost 8 bases and the J segment 5 bases; nucleotides outside the gene matches: 11. The CDR3 is CASRLAGRIVTGELFF. Written as DNA, the CDR3 is TGTGCCAGCCGACTAGCGGGTAGGATAGTTACCGGGGAGCTGTTTTTT.

This chain connects TRBV19 to TRBJ2-7; 7 bases line up with TRBD1. V dropped 10 bases and J dropped 4; count of bases not matched to a gene: 7. Per germline, CDR1 LNHDA and CDR2 SQIVND (reference sequence). CDR3 size: 12 residues. In nucleotides, the CDR3 is TGTGCCACCGGGACAGACAGATACGAGCAGTACTTC. Its protein is CATGTDRYEQYF. Using reference TRBV19 and TRBJ2-7 for the parts outside the CDR3, the full variable domain is DGGITQSPKYLFRKEGQNVTLSCEQNLNHDAMYWYRQDPGQGLRLIYYSQIVNDFQKGDIAEGYSVSREKKESFPLTVTSAQKNPTAFYLCATGTDRYEQYFGPGTRLTVT.

The V and J genes are TRBV27 and TRBJ1-1; perhaps TRBD1 as D (5 bases). CDR3 length: 16 amino acids. Trimming removed 7 bases at V and 1 base at J, with 19 bases between. CDR1 and CDR2 (germline): MNHEY, SMNVEV (reference sequence). Written as DNA, the CDR3 is TGTGCCAGCAAGGGGTCTTTTGGGCTTCAGAACACTGAAGCTTTCTTT. Translation: CASKGSFGLQNTEAFF.

V and J are TRBV9 and TRBJ1-1, with TRBD1 identical over 7 bases. Per germline, CDR1 SGDLS and CDR2 YYNGEE. The CDR3 spans 14 residues. V lost 3 bases, J lost 4 bases, and 6 bases stayed unmatched. Here the CDR3 reads CASSELQGRTEAFF. For the CDR3, the DNA is TGTGCCAGCAGCGAACTACAGGGGCGCACTGAAGCTTTCTTT.

This clone was counted between two and nine times. The V gene is TRBV5-1, the J gene TRBJ1-1; 9 bases match TRBD1. The junction had 7 bases not matched to a gene; V was cut back by 4 bases and J by 3 bases. This CDR3 contains 15 residues. Germline-derived CDR1 and CDR2 are SGHRS and YFSETQ. The CDR3, as DNA: TGCGCCAGCAGCCCACTGACAGGGGGTGACACTGAAGCTTTCTTT. This encodes CASSPLTGGDTEAFF.

The gene calls are TRBV9 and TRBJ2-7; 7 bases agree with TRBD1. V shed 0 bases and J 6 bases; nucleotides not matched to a gene: 3. The CDR3 has 13 residues. Germline CDR1 reads SGDLS; CDR2 reads YYNGEE. The CDR3 loop is CASSVGYRGEQYF. DNA of the CDR3: TGTGCCAGCAGCGTAGGTTACAGGGGCGAGCAGTACTTC. Based on the CDR3 plus reference TRBV9 and TRBJ2-7, the full variable domain is DSGVTQTPKHLITATGQRVTLRCSPRSGDLSVYWYQQSLDQGLQFLIQYYNGEERAKGNILERFSAQQFPDLHSELNLSSLELGDSALYFCASSVGYRGEQYFGPGTRLTVT.

V and J are TRBV7-9 and TRBJ2-7; 7 bases fit TRBD1. The V gene's germline CDR1 is SEHNR and CDR2 FQNEAQ (reference sequence). This CDR3 spans 14 amino acids. V dropped 5 bases and J dropped 2; count of bases not matched to a gene: 6. The CDR3 DNA reads as TGTGCCAGCAGCCTCCGGGACAGAGCCTACGAGCAGTACTTC. It specifies CASSLRDRAYEQYF. Full variable domain (remainder filled in from reference TRBV7-9 and TRBJ2-7): DTGVSQNPRHKITKRGQNVTFRCDPISEHNRLYWYRQTLGQGPEFLTYFQNEAQLEKSRLLSDRFSAERPKGSFSTLEIQRTEQGDSAMYLCASSLRDRAYEQYFGPGTRLTVT.